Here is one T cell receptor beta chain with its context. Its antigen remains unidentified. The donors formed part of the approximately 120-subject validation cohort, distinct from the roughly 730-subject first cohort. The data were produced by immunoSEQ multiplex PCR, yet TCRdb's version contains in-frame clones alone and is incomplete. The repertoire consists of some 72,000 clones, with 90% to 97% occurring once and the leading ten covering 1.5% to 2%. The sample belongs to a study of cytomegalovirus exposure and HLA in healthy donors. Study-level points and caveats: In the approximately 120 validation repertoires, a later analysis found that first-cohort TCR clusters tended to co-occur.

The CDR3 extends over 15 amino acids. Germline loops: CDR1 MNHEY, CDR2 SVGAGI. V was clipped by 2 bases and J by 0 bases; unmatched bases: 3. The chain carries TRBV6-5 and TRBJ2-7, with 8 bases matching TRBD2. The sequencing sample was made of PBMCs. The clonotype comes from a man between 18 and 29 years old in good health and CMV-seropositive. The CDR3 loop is CASSYLSGVSYEQYF. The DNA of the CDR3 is TGTGCCAGCAGTTACCTTAGCGGGGTCTCCTACGAGCAGTACTTC.